One and the same sample provided the 8 T cell receptor beta chains below, sequenced in a study of blood T cell repertoires in COVID-19. Profiled with immunoSEQ multiplex PCR; TCRdb holds only in-frame clones, not every one. The sample records tens of thousands of clones, roughly 89% being singletons. The sample was peripheral blood. The receptor set was obtained from a woman aged 45 to 65 with acute or convalescent COVID-19.

The chain joins TRBV19 to TRBJ2-6, with no clear D. V was shortened by 6 bases and J by 0 bases, with 9 bases between the two germline ends. This CDR3 spans 15 amino acids. CDR1 is LNHDA, CDR2 SQIVND, per germline (reference sequence). The CDR3 reads CASSTPNSGANVLTF. CDR3 DNA sequence: TGTGCCAGTAGCACACCGAACTCTGGGGCCAACGTCCTGACTTTC.

The CDR3 spells CASSLDPSGRLRVNTEAFF. For the CDR3, the DNA is TGCGCCAGCAGCTTAGATCCCTCCGGCCGTCTCAGGGTGAACACTGAAGCTTTCTTT. The chain carries TRBV5-1 and TRBJ1-1; D might be TRBD1 (5 bases). Germline-derived CDR1 and CDR2 are SGHRS and YFSETQ. CDR3 length equals 19 residues. V was cut by 2 bases and J by 0 bases, with 23 bases left in between.

V and J are TRBV5-1 and TRBJ1-2; no definite D call. Trimming removed 4 bases at V and 4 bases at J, with 14 bases between. CDR1 is SGHRS, CDR2 YFSETQ, per germline. The CDR3 runs to 14 residues. The CDR3 reads CASSPSYSSYGYTF. DNA of the CDR3: TGCGCCAGCAGCCCCTCCTACAGTAGCTATGGCTACACCTTC.

V gene TRBV7-6 combines with J gene TRBJ2-7, with 9 bases that match TRBD1. Germline V lookup: CDR1 SGHVS, CDR2 FNYEAQ. The CDR3 extends over 15 amino acids. Unmatched junction bases numbered 7, after V lost 5 bases and J lost 2 bases. The CDR3: CASSAQGQGTYEQYF. The CDR3 DNA sequence: TGTGCCAGCAGCGCACAGGGACAGGGCACCTACGAGCAGTACTTC. The full variable domain, its missing parts supplied by reference TRBV7-6 and TRBJ2-7, is GAGVSQSPRYKVTKRGQDVALRCDPISGHVSLYWYRQALGQGPEFLTYFNYEAQQDKSGLPNDRFSAERPEGSISTLTIQRTEQRDSAMYRCASSAQGQGTYEQYFGPGTRLTVT.

The chain joins TRBV15 to TRBJ2-3; TRBD2 aligns across 11 bases. The CDR3 extends over 15 amino acids. Germline-derived CDR1 and CDR2 are LNHNV and YYDKDF (reference sequence). V was clipped by 6 bases and J by 4 bases; unmatched bases: 6. CDR3 protein: CATSLTSGIPDTQYF. CDR3 coding DNA: TGTGCCACCAGTCTGACTAGCGGGATACCAGATACGCAGTATTTT.

This clone has a single count. The chain uses TRBV5-1 and TRBJ2-5; 9 nucleotides line up with TRBD1. CDR1 is SGHRS and CDR2 is YFSETQ in the germline V gene. With 3 bases clipped from V and 5 bases from J, the junction kept 8 bases outside the gene matches. The CDR3 extends over 15 amino acids. The CDR3 region is CASSSTGGEMETQYF. The DNA for the CDR3 is TGCGCCAGCAGCTCGACAGGGGGGGAGATGGAGACCCAGTACTTC.

The chain joins TRBV19 to TRBJ1-2; 7 bases align to TRBD1. Germline V gene sequence: CDR1 LNHDA, CDR2 SQIVND (reference sequence). The CDR3 sequence is 14 residues long. J lost 3 bases, V lost 8 bases, and 9 bases had no gene match. In DNA, the CDR3 is TGTGCCAGTGTTCGGGACAGTCTTTACTATGGCTACACCTTC. As protein: CASVRDSLYYGYTF.

The rearrangement joins TRBV11-3 to TRBJ2-2; TRBD1 agrees at 7 bases. The CDR3 loop spans 16 amino acids. Trimming at V came to 4 bases and at J to 1 base, leaving 6 bases not matched to a gene. The germline V gene has CDR1 SGHNT and CDR2 YENEEA. In DNA form, the CDR3 reads TGTGCCAGCAGCTCCGACAGGGTCGAGAACACCGGGGAGCTGTTTTTT. Amino acid sequence: CASSSDRVENTGELFF.